This T cell receptor (beta chain) comes out of a study of CD8 T cells in Susac syndrome. Germline assignment: CDR1 DFQATT and CDR2 SNEGSKA (reference sequence). J gave up 0 bases and V 6 bases, and 4 bases lay outside the gene matches. CDR3 size: 14 residues. The RNA input was roughly 0.45 to 1 ug, and it was reverse transcribed with random hexamers. From the immunoSEQ multiplex PCR reads, TCRdb called clonotypes with MiXCR, one entry per CDR3 protein. The sample comprises about 200,000 distinct CDR3 sequences, about 95% of which are singletons, and 0.095% to 0.12% rests with the top ten. This clonotype was counted a single time. From blood CD8+ and CD4+ T cells, the TCR beta chain was sequenced.

The chain links TRBV20-1 to TRBJ1-4, with 7 bases aligning to TRBD1. Material for sequencing was CD4+ T cells from PBMCs. This clonotype originated in a human donor in good health. CDR3 sequence (DNA): TGCAGTGCGGATGGGACAGCAACTAATGAAAAACTGTTTTTT. Translating it yields CSADGTATNEKLFF.